What follows are 13 T cell receptor beta chains derived from one specimen sequenced in a study of T cell repertoires in cytomegalovirus infection. TCRdb independently ran MiXCR on the reads; one entry per CDR3 protein. Of under 150,000 distinct CDR3 sequences listed, roughly a quarter were seen once; the top ten hold about a third. These TCRs are of unknown antigen specificity. Sequencing input: PBMCs, sequenced either directly or after in vitro stimulation (not recorded which). All receptors derive from a human donor in good health (CMV status not recorded). Some clones in this sample may be carry-over from other donors' samples.

There are many counts of this clonotype. The chain is built from TRBV7-9 and TRBJ2-3; the D gene is possibly TRBD2 (6 bases). Germline loops: CDR1 SEHNR, CDR2 FQNEAQ (reference sequence). V lost 3 bases and J lost 1, with 11 bases in between. The CDR3 extends over 15 amino acids. The CDR3 loop is CASSFGSIGTDTQYF. CDR3 coding DNA: TGTGCCAGCAGCTTCGGGAGCATCGGCACAGATACGCAGTATTTT.

The chain joins TRBV6-5 to TRBJ1-1; 7 bases agree with TRBD1. Germline CDR1 MNHEY, CDR2 SVGAGI. V dropped 0 bases and J dropped 2; count of bases not matched to a gene: 3. The CDR3 has 15 residues. The CDR3 spells CASSYSGDSNTEAFF. Here the CDR3 DNA reads TGTGCCAGCAGTTACTCGGGGGACAGTAACACTGAAGCTTTCTTT.

The chain joins TRBV7-8 to TRBJ2-7, with 12 bases that match TRBD2. Germline CDR1 is SGHVS and CDR2 is FQNEAQ. Trimming at V came to 0 bases and at J to 6 bases, leaving 12 bases not matched to a gene. This CDR3 comprises 18 residues. The CDR3: CASSLARASGRVFSEQYF. CDR3 coding DNA: TGTGCCAGCAGCTTAGCGCGGGCTAGCGGGAGGGTATTTAGCGAGCAGTACTTC.

The CDR3 loop reads CASSLTGLNQPQHF. The CDR3 DNA sequence: TGTGCCAGCAGCTTGACAGGTTTGAATCAGCCCCAGCATTTT. V usage is TRBV6-5 and J usage is TRBJ1-5; weak D call: TRBD1 (6 bases). This CDR3 has 14 amino acids. Germline V lookup: CDR1 MNHEY, CDR2 SVGAGI. The V and J ends lost 6 bases and 4 bases respectively, with 13 bases between them.

The rearrangement joins TRBV28 to TRBJ1-3, with D tentatively TRBD1 (5 bases). With 4 bases removed from V and 0 bases from J, the gap between germline ends came to 16 bases. From germline, CDR1 is MDHEN and CDR2 SYDVKM. The CDR3 consists of 17 residues. The CDR3 here is CASSSFGGDGSGNTIYF. Written as DNA, the CDR3 is TGTGCCAGCAGTTCATTTGGGGGAGATGGCTCTGGAAACACCATATATTTT.

In its sample, this clonotype was seen many times. This rearrangement joins TRBV25-1 to TRBJ2-3, with 8 bases fitting TRBD1. CDR1 and CDR2 from the germline V gene are MGHDK and SYGVNS. The junction had 5 bases not matched to a gene; V was cut back by 4 bases and J by 5 bases. The CDR3 spans 14 residues. The CDR3 coding sequence is TGTGCCAGCAGTGTAACAGGGGGTCGAGATACGCAGTATTTT. This sequence encodes CASSVTGGRDTQYF.

This clonotype was seen at least ten times. This sequence joins TRBV2 and TRBJ2-5, with 9 bases matching TRBD1. V was pared by 4 bases and J by 4 bases, with 1 base of the junction left unmatched. Germline-derived CDR1 and CDR2 are SNHLY and FYNNEI. There are 13 residues in the CDR3. DNA of the CDR3: TGTGCCAGCAGTGTGGACAGGGGAGAGACCCAGTACTTC. This encodes CASSVDRGETQYF.

This clonotype was found many times. The chain couples TRBV6-2 or TRBV6-3 to TRBJ2-7, with D perhaps matching TRBD2 (5 bases). Trimming cost V 5 bases and J 2 bases, with 7 bases left between them. Germline V lookup: CDR1 MNHEY, CDR2 SVGEGT. The CDR3 contains 12 residues. The CDR3 region has the DNA TGTGCCAGCAGTAGGACTCCCTACGAGCAGTACTTC. It translates to CASSRTPYEQYF.

The J gene is TRBJ2-1, the V gene TRBV12-3 or TRBV12-4, with D perhaps matching TRBD1 (6 bases). With 6 bases removed from V and 7 bases from J, the gap between germline ends came to 13 bases. The CDR3 contains 13 residues. The chain's CDR3 is CASRINRVNEQFF. The CDR3 nucleotides are TGTGCCAGCAGAATAAACAGGGTTAATGAGCAGTTCTTC.

This chain joins TRBV6-5 and TRBJ2-2, with 7 bases matching TRBD2. With 1 base clipped from V and 5 bases from J, the junction kept 7 bases outside the gene matches. The CDR3 contains 16 residues. Germline CDR1 is MNHEY and CDR2 is SVGAGI. CDR3: CASSYFAGAGTGELFF. The DNA of the CDR3 is TGTGCCAGCAGTTACTTCGCGGGAGCGGGGACCGGGGAGCTGTTTTTT.

This clonotype was counted between two and nine times. This rearrangement joins TRBV5-4 to TRBJ1-2; D is undetermined. Germline assignment: CDR1 SGHNT and CDR2 YYREEE (reference sequence). Trimming removed 0 bases at V and 3 bases at J, with 12 bases between. The CDR3 is made up of 15 amino acids. The DNA of the CDR3 is TGTGCCAGCAGCTTGGCCCCGGCTACGGACTATGGCTACACCTTC. It translates to CASSLAPATDYGYTF.

There are many counts of this clonotype. V is TRBV12-3 or TRBV12-4 and J is TRBJ2-4; TRBD2 matches 7 bases. V lost 3 bases and J lost 8; bases outside the gene matches: 7. This CDR3 spans 14 amino acids. The CDR3 region has the DNA TGTGCCAGCAGTTTTGGCGGGGGTGGGGACATTCAGTACTTC. It encodes CASSFGGGGDIQYF.

The rearrangement joins TRBV20-1 to TRBJ2-7; D could derive from TRBD1 or TRBD2 (5 bases each). Germline lookup yields CDR1 DFQATT and CDR2 SNEGSKA (reference sequence). V was clipped by 1 base and J by 3 bases, with 10 bases between them. There are 13 residues in the CDR3. The CDR3 loop is CSARGGFVYEQYF. The CDR3 bases are TGCAGTGCTAGAGGGGGGTTCGTCTACGAGCAGTACTTC.